Below, 28 T cell receptor beta chains from the same sample are listed, as sequenced in a study of blood T cell repertoires in COVID-19. The data were produced by immunoSEQ multiplex PCR, yet TCRdb's version contains in-frame clones alone and is incomplete. The table shows some 230,000 clones, with around 85% occurring only once. Sequenced input: PBMCs or T cells enriched from blood (not recorded which). The receptors shown here come from a woman between 40 and 55 years old with acute COVID-19.

Regarding this clone: The junction departs from germline at one end; a sequencing error may be responsible. The rearrangement links TRBV28 to TRBJ2-7, with a tentative D call TRBD1 (6 bases). CDR1 and CDR2 (germline): MDHEN, SYDVKM. This CDR3 is 11 amino acids long. The DNA of the CDR3 is TGTGCCAGCAGTAACAGGGTTTACTCCCTCTTC. Amino acids: CASSNRVYSLF.

CDR3 sequence reads: CSVEKSRAYEQYF. DNA of the CDR3: TGCAGCGTTGAGAAATCGAGGGCCTACGAGCAGTACTTC. V and J are TRBV29-1 and TRBJ2-7, with D possibly TRBD2 on 5 matching bases. CDR3 length: 13 amino acids. V was pared by 3 bases and J by 2 bases, with 11 bases between. CDR1 SQVTM and CDR2 ANQGSEA come from the germline V gene.

A single count supports this clone. This rearrangement joins TRBV7-2 to TRBJ2-4; no firm D call. The germline V gene has CDR1 SGHTA and CDR2 FQGNSA. Trimming removed 4 bases at V and 0 bases at J, with 4 bases between. The CDR3 runs to 13 residues. CDR3 DNA: TGTGCCAGCAGCTCCGTAGCCAAAAACATTCAGTACTTC. Its protein product is CASSSVAKNIQYF.

V and J are TRBV7-9 and TRBJ1-1; the D gene is possibly TRBD1 (6 bases). The CDR3 totals 15 residues. The germline V and J ends were trimmed by 5 bases and 4 bases, with 17 bases remaining between them. Germline assignment: CDR1 SEHNR and CDR2 FQNEAQ (reference sequence). The CDR3 loop reads CASSPQGGMGTEAFF. The CDR3 nucleotides are TGTGCCAGCAGCCCACAGGGAGGGATGGGCACTGAAGCTTTCTTT.

This clone was seen a single time. The gene calls are TRBV5-1 and TRBJ2-3; 8 bases are shared with TRBD2. Germline values: CDR1 SGHRS, CDR2 YFSETQ. This CDR3 contains 15 residues. V lost 2 bases to trimming and J lost 1 base; unmatched junction nucleotides: 3. Here the CDR3 reads CASSLQTSGTDTQYF. The DNA for the CDR3 is TGCGCCAGCAGCTTACAGACTAGCGGCACAGATACGCAGTATTTT.

This clone is a singleton in its sample. J is TRBJ2-3 and V is TRBV28; 8 bases match TRBD2. Germline trimming cut 2 bases from V and 4 bases from J; bases unmatched to any gene: 5. This CDR3 has 15 amino acids. Germline V CDR1 and CDR2: MDHEN, SYDVKM. The CDR3 sequence: CASSLSGSDADTQYF. The CDR3 DNA is TGTGCCAGCAGTTTAAGCGGGAGTGATGCAGATACGCAGTATTTT.

The V and J genes are TRBV18 and TRBJ2-7; D possibly corresponds to TRBD1 (5 bases). CDR1 and CDR2 from the germline V gene are KGHSH and LQKENI. The CDR3 has 14 residues. Trimming pared 2 bases from V and 5 bases from J, leaving 13 bases between. CDR3 coding DNA: TGTGCCAGCTCACCAGACAGCTTCACACACGAGCAGTACTTC. Protein sequence: CASSPDSFTHEQYF.

This sequence joins TRBV30 and TRBJ1-6, with 9 positions matching TRBD1. The length of the CDR3 is 16 residues. V gave up 1 base and J gave up 10 bases; unmatched junction bases: 11. From germline, CDR1 is GTSNPN and CDR2 SVGIG (reference sequence). CDR3 bases: TGTGCCTGGAGTGCTGGGACAGGGTCTACAGGGTCACCCCTCCACTTT. Protein sequence: CAWSAGTGSTGSPLHF.

The chain links TRBV5-1 to TRBJ2-5; 9 bases agree with TRBD2. Trimming took 5 bases from V and 1 from J; bases not matched to a gene: 6. Germline V gene sequence: CDR1 SGHRS, CDR2 YFSETQ. CDR3 length: 15 amino acids. CDR3 residues: CASRRGGGPQETQYF. As DNA, the CDR3 is TGCGCCAGCAGGCGCGGGGGGGGTCCCCAAGAGACCCAGTACTTC.

The V gene is TRBV12-5, the J gene TRBJ2-3; 10 positions agree with TRBD1. The V and J ends lost 7 bases and 2 bases, in that order; junction bases with no gene match: 6. This CDR3 spans 15 amino acids. Germline CDR1 and CDR2: LGHNT and FRNRAP. CDR3 loop: CASALTGGPTDTQYF. In DNA form, the CDR3 reads TGTGCTAGTGCCCTGACAGGGGGCCCCACAGATACGCAGTATTTT.

The V gene is TRBV4-1, the J gene TRBJ1-2; 9 bases fit TRBD1. V was pared by 0 bases and J by 8 bases, with 10 bases of the junction left unmatched. The CDR3 spans 16 residues. Germline V lookup: CDR1 MGHRA, CDR2 YSYEKL. CDR3 DNA sequence: TGCGCCAGCAGCCAAGATGGAGGGACAGGGAAGAGAGGCTACACCTTC. This translates into CASSQDGGTGKRGYTF.

This sequence joins TRBV11-2 and TRBJ2-5; perhaps TRBD2 as D (6 bases). Germline CDR1 SGHAT, CDR2 FQNNGV. The CDR3 runs to 16 residues. V was shortened by 3 bases and J by 5 bases, with 19 bases between the two germline ends. The DNA of the CDR3 is TGTGCCAGCAGCTTTAGCGGAGGGAGTCTGTGGGAGACCCAGTACTTC. It yields the protein CASSFSGGSLWETQYF.

The CDR3 loop reads CASSLQGQADTQYF. As DNA, the CDR3 is TGCGCCAGCAGCCTTCAGGGCCAAGCAGATACGCAGTATTTT. The chain uses TRBV4-1 and TRBJ2-3, with a possible D match to TRBD1 (5 bases). The CDR3 consists of 14 residues. The germline V and J ends were trimmed by 4 bases and 4 bases, with 12 bases remaining between them. Looked up from germline, CDR1 is MGHRA and CDR2 is YSYEKL.

This clone was seen a few times. The gene calls are TRBV7-6 and TRBJ2-7; 7 nucleotides agree with TRBD2. The CDR3 contains 14 residues. The V and J ends lost 5 bases and 6 bases, in that order; junction bases with no gene match: 10. Per the germline V gene, CDR1 is SGHVS and CDR2 is FNYEAQ. The CDR3 protein is CASSPPGTTPEQYF. In nucleotides, the CDR3 is TGTGCCAGCAGCCCCCCCGGGACTACCCCCGAGCAGTACTTC.

The rearrangement joins TRBV28 to TRBJ1-1; 9 bases agree with TRBD1. The CDR3 runs 15 residues. The V gene end was trimmed by 3 bases and the J gene end by 1 base; junction bases not matched to a gene: 3. Per the germline V gene, CDR1 is MDHEN and CDR2 is SYDVKM. The CDR3 loop reads CASSFRTGENTEAFF. Written as DNA, the CDR3 is TGTGCCAGCAGTTTCCGGACAGGGGAGAACACTGAAGCTTTCTTT. The full variable domain, with the rest looked up from reference TRBV28 and TRBJ1-1, is DVKVTQSSRYLVKRTGEKVFLECVQDMDHENMFWYRQDPGLGLRLIYFSYDVKMKEKGDIPEGYSVSREKKERFSLILESASTNQTSMYLCASSFRTGENTEAFFGQGTRLTVV.

Concerning this clone itself: The same CDR3 also results from other DNA sequences found in this sample. This chain joins TRBV19 and TRBJ1-2; 8 bases align to TRBD1. CDR3 length: 14 residues. V lost 1 base, J lost 2 bases, and 0 bases stayed unmatched. The germline V gene has CDR1 LNHDA and CDR2 SQIVND (reference sequence). CDR3: CASSIGTGNYGYTF. The DNA of the CDR3 is TGTGCCAGTAGTATAGGGACAGGGAACTATGGCTACACCTTC.

In its sample, this clone was seen once. This rearrangement joins TRBV5-1 to TRBJ2-3, with a tentative D call TRBD2 (6 bases). This CDR3 region has 15 residues. The V end lost 4 bases, the J end lost 1 base, and 13 bases lay between the germline ends. Germline CDR1 is SGHRS and CDR2 is YFSETQ. This CDR3 is CASSPEGLRTDTQYF. In nucleotides, the CDR3 is TGCGCCAGCAGCCCGGAGGGCCTCCGCACAGATACGCAGTATTTT.

The gene calls are TRBV6-5 and TRBJ2-7; 13 bases are shared with TRBD2. Unmatched junction bases numbered 2, after V lost 5 bases and J lost 7 bases. This CDR3 contains 13 residues. Germline V gene data show CDR1 as MNHEY and CDR2 as SVGAGI. CDR3 DNA sequence: TGTGCCAGCAGTAAGGGACTAGCGGGGGAGCAGTACTTC. Translated: CASSKGLAGEQYF.

This rearrangement joins TRBV2 to TRBJ1-2; unclear D gene. This CDR3 has 14 amino acids. V was trimmed by 3 bases and J by 4 bases, leaving 12 bases between them. Germline V gene sequence: CDR1 SNHLY, CDR2 FYNNEI. CDR3 coding DNA: TGTGCCAGCAGTGAGGGCGAGACCTCCTATGGCTACACCTTC. Its protein product is CASSEGETSYGYTF.

This sequence joins TRBV30 and TRBJ1-5, with D possibly matching TRBD1 (6 bases). V was clipped by 2 bases and J by 4 bases, with 15 bases between them. Germline lookup yields CDR1 GTSNPN and CDR2 SVGIG (reference sequence). CDR3 length: 15 amino acids. The chain's CDR3 is CAWSNLQGLNQPQHF. The CDR3 DNA reads TGTGCCTGGAGTAACCTACAGGGTCTAAATCAGCCCCAGCATTTT.

The chain recombines TRBV30 with TRBJ1-5; 9 positions match TRBD1. CDR3 length equals 16 residues. Germline V lookup: CDR1 GTSNPN, CDR2 SVGIG (reference sequence). V trimming: 1 base; J trimming: 4 bases; junction bases outside the gene matches: 8. CDR3 region: CAWSGGTGQGNQPQHF. CDR3 in DNA: TGTGCCTGGAGTGGGGGGACGGGACAGGGTAATCAGCCCCAGCATTTT. The entire variable domain, with the rest obtained from reference TRBV30 and TRBJ1-5, is as follows: SQTIHQWPATLVQPVGSPLSLECTVEGTSNPNLYWYRQAAGRGLQLLFYSVGIGQISSEVPQNLSASRPQDRQFILSSKKLLLSDSGFYLCAWSGGTGQGNQPQHFGDGTRLSIL.

In its sample, this clone was seen a few times. J is TRBJ2-2 and V is TRBV7-2; D gene unclear. The length of the CDR3 is 15 residues. Trimming took off 5 bases at V and 1 base at J, with 11 bases between the two ends. Germline CDR1 SGHTA, CDR2 FQGNSA. CDR3 sequence: CASSPLPLNTGELFF. The CDR3, as DNA: TGTGCCAGCAGCCCCCTCCCCCTGAACACCGGGGAGCTGTTTTTT.

V and J are TRBV9 and TRBJ2-4; 12 bases align to TRBD2. The germline CDR1 and CDR2 sequences are SGDLS and YYNGEE. V was pared by 4 bases and J by 0 bases, with 5 bases of the junction left unmatched. This CDR3 has 17 residues. In nucleotides, the CDR3 is TGTGCCAGCAGCCCCCGGGGACTAGCGGGAGCCAAAAACATTCAGTACTTC. As protein: CASSPRGLAGAKNIQYF.

V gene TRBV5-1 combines with J gene TRBJ2-3; 7 positions agree with TRBD1. The germline V gene has CDR1 SGHRS and CDR2 YFSETQ. V lost 4 bases to trimming and J lost 0 bases; unmatched junction nucleotides: 8. The length of the CDR3 is 16 residues. CDR3 amino acids: CASSPRRDSSTDTQYF. CDR3 in DNA: TGCGCCAGCAGCCCGCGCCGGGACAGCAGCACAGATACGCAGTATTTT.

The rearrangement joins TRBV29-1 to TRBJ1-1; 8 bases align to TRBD1. CDR3 length equals 13 residues. J gave up 5 bases and V 7 bases, and 9 bases lay outside the gene matches. CDR1 is SQVTM and CDR2 is ANQGSEA in the germline V gene. In DNA, the CDR3 is TGCAGCGCCGCAGGGGGCGCACGGACTGAAGCTTTCTTT. This codes for CSAAGGARTEAFF.

This clone was counted a few times. The J gene is TRBJ2-7, the V gene TRBV2; possible D gene TRBD1, 5 bases. Germline V lookup: CDR1 SNHLY, CDR2 FYNNEI. The germline V and J ends were trimmed by 7 bases and 0 bases, with 13 bases remaining between them. The CDR3 contains 14 residues. The CDR3 is CASIGQGSSYEQYF. CDR3 nucleotide sequence: TGTGCCAGCATCGGGCAGGGTAGCTCCTACGAGCAGTACTTC.

The chain is built from TRBV27 and TRBJ2-1, with unresolved D. This CDR3 spans 18 amino acids. Per the germline V gene, CDR1 is MNHEY and CDR2 is SMNVEV (reference sequence). V was cut by 5 bases and J by 0 bases, with 20 bases left in between. As DNA, the CDR3 is TGTGCCAGCAGTCCATCCCCAGGAATAAGAAGCTCCTACAATGAGCAGTTCTTC. It translates to CASSPSPGIRSSYNEQFF.

This chain links TRBV7-2 with TRBJ1-2, with 7 bases identical to TRBD1. This CDR3 has 15 amino acids. Trimming at V came to 5 bases and at J to 6 bases, leaving 12 bases not matched to a gene. The germline gives CDR1 SGHTA, CDR2 FQGNSA. The CDR3 sequence: CASSPRTQTGNGYTF. For the CDR3, the DNA is TGTGCCAGCAGCCCCCGCACACAGACAGGGAATGGCTACACCTTC.